The sequence of this TCR beta chain was determined in a study of blood T cell repertoires in COVID-19. As to this clone: The same CDR3 arises from other DNA sequences in this sample as well.

The V end was cut by 5 bases, the J end by 4 bases, with 6 bases between. Germline CDR1 and CDR2: SGHRS and YFSETQ. There are 12 residues in the CDR3. Generated by immunoSEQ multiplex PCR, the TCRdb table keeps only in-frame clones and is missing some. This repertoire shows some 490,000 clones, 70% to 90% found once; its top ten account for around 7.9%. The sequenced material came from PBMCs or T cells enriched from blood (not recorded which). The J gene is TRBJ2-2, the V gene TRBV5-1; D call uncertain. This receptor was taken from a woman aged 60-75 years who had recovered from COVID-19. The chain's CDR3 is CASREPTGELFF. CDR3 bases: TGCGCCAGCAGGGAGCCCACCGGGGAGCTGTTTTTT.